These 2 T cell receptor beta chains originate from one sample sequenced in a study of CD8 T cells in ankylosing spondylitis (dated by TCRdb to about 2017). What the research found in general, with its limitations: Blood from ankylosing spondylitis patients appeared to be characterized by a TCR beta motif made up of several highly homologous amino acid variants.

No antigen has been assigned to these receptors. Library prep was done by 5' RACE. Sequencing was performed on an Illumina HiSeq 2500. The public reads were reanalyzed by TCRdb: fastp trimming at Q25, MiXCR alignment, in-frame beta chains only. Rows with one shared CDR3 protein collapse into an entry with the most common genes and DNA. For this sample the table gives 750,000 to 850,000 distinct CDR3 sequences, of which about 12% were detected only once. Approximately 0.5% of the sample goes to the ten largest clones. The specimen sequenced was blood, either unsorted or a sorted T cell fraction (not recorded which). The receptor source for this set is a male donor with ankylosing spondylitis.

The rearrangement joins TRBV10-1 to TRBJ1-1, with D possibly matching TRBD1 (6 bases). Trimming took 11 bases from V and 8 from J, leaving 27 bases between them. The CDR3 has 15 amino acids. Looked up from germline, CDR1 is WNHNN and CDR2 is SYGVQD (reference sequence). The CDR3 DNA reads TGCGCCTGCGGGGGTCTAAAAAACAGGGCTACCGAAGCTTTCTTT. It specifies CACGGLKNRATEAFF.

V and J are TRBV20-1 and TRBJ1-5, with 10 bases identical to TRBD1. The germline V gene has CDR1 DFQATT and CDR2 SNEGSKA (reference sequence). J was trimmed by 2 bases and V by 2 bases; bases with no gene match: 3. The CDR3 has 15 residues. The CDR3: CSARRTGGGNQPQHF. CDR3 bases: TGCAGTGCTAGAAGGACAGGGGGAGGCAATCAGCCCCAGCATTTT.